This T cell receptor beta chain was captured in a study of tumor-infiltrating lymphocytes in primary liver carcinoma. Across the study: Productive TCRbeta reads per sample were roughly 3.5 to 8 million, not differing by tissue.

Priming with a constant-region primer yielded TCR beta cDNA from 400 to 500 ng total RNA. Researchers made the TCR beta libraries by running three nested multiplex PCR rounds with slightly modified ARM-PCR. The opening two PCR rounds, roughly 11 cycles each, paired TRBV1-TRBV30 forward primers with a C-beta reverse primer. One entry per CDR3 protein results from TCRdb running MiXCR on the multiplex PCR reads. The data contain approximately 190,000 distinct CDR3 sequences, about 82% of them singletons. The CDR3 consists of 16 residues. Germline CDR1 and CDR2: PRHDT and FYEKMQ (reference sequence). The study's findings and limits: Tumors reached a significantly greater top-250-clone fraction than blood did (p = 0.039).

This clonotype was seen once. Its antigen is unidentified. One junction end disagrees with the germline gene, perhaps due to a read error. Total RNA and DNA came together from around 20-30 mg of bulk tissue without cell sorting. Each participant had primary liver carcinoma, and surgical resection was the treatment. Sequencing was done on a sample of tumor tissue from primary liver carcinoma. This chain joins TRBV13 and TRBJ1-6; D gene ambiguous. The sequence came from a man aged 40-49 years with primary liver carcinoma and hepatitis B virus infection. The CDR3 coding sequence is TGTGCCAGCAGCTCACCCGGGCACAGAGGCGATTCACCCCCCCACTTT. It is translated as CASSSPGHRGDSPPHF.